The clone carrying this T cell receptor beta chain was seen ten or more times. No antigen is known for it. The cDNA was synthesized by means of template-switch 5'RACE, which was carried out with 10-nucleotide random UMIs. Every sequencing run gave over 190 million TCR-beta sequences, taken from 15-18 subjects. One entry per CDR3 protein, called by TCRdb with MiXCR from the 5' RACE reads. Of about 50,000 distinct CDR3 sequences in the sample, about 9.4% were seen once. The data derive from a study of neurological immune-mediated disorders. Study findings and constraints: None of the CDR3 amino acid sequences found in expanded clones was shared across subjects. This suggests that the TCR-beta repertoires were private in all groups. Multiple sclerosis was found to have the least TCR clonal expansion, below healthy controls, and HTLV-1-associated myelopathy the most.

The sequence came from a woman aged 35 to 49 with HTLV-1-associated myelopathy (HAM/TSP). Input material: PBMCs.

CDR3 nucleotides: TGCAGCGTTCAAGCCCTGTGGATCGACAATGAGCAGTTCTTC. Encoded protein: CSVQALWIDNEQFF. The V call is TRBV29-1, the J call TRBJ2-1; D is ambiguous. V gave up 5 bases and J gave up 5 bases, with 16 bases separating them. The CDR3 spans 14 residues. Germline CDR1 is SQVTM and CDR2 is ANQGSEA.